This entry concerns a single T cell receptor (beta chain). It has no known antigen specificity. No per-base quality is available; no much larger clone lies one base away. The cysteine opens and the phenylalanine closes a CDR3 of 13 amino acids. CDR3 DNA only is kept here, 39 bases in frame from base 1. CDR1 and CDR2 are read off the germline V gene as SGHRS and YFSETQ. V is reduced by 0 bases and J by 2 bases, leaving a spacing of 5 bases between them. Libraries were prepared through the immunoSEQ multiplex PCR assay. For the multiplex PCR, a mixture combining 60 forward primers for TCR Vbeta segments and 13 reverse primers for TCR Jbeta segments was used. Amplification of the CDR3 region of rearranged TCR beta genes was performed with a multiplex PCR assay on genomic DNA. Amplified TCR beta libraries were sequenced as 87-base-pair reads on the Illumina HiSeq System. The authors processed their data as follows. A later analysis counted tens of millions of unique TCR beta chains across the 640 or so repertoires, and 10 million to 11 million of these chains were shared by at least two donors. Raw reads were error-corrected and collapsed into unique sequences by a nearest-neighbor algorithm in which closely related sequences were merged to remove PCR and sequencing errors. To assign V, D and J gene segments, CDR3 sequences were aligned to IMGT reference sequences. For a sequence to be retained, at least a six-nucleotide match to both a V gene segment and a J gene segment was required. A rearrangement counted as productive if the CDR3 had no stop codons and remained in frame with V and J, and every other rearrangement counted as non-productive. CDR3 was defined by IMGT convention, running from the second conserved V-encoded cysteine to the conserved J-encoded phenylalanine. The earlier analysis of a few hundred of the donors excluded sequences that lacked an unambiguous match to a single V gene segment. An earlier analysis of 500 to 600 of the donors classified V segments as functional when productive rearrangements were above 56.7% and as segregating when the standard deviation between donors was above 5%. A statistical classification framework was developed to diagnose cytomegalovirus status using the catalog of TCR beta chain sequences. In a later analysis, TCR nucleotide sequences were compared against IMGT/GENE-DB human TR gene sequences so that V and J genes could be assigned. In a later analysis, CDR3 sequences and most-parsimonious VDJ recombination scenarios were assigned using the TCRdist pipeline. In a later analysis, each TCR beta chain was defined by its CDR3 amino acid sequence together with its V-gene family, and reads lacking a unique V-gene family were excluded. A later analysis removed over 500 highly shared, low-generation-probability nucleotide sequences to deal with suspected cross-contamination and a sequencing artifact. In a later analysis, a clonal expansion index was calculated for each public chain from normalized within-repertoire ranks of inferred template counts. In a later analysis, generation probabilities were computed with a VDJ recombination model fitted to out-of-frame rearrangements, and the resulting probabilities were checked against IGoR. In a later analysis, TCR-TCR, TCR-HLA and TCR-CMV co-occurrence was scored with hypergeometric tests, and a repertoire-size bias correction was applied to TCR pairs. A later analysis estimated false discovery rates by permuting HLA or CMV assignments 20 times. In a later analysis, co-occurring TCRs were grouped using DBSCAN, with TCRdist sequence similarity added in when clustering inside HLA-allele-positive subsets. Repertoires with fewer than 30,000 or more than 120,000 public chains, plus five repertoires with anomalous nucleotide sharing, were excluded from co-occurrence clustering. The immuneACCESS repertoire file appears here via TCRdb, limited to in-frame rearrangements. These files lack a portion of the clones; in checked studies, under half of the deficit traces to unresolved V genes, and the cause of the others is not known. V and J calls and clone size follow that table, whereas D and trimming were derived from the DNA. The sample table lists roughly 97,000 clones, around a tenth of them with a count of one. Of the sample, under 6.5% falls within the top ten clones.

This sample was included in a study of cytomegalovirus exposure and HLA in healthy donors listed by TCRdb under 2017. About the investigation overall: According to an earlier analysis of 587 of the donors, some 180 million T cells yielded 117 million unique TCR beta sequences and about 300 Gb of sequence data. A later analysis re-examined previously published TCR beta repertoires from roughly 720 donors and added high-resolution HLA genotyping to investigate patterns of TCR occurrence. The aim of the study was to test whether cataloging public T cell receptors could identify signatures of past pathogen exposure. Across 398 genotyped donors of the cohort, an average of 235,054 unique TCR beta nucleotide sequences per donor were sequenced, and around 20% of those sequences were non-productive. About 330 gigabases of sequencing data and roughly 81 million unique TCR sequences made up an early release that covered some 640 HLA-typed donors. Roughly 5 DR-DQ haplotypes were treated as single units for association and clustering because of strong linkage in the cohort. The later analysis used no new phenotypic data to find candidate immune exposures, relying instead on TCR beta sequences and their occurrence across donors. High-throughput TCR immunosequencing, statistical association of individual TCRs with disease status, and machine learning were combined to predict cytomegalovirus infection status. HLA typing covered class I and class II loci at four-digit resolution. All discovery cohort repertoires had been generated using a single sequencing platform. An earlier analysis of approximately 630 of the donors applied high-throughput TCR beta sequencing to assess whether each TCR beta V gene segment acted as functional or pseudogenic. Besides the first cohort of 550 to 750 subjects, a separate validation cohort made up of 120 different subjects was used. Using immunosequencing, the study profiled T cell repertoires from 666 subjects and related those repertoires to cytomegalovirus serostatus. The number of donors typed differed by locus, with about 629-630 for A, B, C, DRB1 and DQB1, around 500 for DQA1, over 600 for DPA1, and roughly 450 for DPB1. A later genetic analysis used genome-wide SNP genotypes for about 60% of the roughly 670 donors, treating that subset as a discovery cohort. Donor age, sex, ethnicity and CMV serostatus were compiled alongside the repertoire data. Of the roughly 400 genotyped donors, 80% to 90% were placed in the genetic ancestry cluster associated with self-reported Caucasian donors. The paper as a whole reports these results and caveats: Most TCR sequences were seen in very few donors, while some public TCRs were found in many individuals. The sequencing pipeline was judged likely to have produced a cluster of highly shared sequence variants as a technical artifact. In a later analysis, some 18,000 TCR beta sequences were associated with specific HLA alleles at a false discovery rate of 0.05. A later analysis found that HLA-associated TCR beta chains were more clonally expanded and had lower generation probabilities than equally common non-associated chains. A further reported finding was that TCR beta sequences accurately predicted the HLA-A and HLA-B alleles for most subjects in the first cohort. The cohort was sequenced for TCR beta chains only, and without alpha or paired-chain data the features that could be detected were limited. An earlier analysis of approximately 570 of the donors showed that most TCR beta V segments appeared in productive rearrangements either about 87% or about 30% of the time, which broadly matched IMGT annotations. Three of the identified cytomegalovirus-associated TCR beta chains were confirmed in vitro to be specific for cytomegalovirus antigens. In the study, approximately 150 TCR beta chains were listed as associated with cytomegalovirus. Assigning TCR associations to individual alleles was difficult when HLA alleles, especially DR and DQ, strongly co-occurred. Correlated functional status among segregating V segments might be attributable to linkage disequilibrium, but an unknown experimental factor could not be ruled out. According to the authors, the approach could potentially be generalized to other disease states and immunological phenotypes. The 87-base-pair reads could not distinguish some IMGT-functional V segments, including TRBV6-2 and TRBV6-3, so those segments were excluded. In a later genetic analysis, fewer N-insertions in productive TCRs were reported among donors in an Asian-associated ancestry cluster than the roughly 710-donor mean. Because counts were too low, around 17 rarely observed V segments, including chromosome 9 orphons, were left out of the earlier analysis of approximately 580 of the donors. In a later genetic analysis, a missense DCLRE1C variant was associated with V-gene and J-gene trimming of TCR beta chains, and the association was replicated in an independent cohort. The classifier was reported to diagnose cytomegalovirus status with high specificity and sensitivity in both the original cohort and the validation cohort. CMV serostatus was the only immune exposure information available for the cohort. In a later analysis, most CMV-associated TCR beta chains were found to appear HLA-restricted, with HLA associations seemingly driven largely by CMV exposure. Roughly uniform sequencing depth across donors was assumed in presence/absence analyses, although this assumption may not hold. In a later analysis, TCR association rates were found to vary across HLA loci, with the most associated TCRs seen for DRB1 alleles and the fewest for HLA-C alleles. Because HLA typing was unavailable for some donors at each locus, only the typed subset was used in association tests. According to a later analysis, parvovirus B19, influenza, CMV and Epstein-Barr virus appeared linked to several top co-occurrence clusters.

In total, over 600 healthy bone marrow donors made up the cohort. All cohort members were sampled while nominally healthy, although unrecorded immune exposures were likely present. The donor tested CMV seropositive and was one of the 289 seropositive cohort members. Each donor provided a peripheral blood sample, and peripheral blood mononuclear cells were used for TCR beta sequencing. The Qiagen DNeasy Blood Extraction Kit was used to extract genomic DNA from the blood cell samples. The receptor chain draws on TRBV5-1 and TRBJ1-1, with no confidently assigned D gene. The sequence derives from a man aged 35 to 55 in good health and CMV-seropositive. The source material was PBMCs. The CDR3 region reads CASSLVSNTEAFF. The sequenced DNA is TGCGCCAGCAGCTTGGTTTCAAACACTGAAGCTTTCTTT.